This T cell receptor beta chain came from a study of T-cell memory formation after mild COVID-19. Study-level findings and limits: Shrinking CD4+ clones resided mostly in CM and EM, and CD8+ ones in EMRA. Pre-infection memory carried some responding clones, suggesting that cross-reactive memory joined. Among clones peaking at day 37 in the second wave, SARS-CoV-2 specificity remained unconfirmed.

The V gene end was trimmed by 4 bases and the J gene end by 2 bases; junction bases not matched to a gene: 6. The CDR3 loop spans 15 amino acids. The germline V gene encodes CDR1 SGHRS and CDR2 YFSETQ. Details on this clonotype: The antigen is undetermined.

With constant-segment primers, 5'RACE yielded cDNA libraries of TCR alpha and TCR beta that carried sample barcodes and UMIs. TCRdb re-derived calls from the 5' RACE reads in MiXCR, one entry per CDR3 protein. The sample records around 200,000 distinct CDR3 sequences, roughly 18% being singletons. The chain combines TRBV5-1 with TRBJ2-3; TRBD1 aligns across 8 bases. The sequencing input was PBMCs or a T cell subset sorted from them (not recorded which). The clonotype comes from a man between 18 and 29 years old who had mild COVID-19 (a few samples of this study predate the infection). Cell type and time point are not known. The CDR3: CASSGYRGDTDTQYF. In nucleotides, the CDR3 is TGCGCCAGCAGCGGATACAGGGGGGACACAGATACGCAGTATTTT.